Shown below are 2 T cell receptor beta chains from a single sample sequenced in a study of memory CD4+ T cells and cytomegalovirus serostatus. TCRdb keeps only in-frame clones here, not all; method: immunoSEQ multiplex PCR. The table lists about 27,000 clones, around 76% of them singletons. Single viable CD3+CD4+CD8-CD45RO+ cells were sorted as the memory CD4+ T cells. Specimen: memory CD4+ T cells from blood. The origin of the receptors is an adult in good health and CMV-seronegative.

The chain combines TRBV6-1 with TRBJ1-1; D is uncertain. V was cut by 1 base and J by 1 base, with 4 bases left in between. CDR3 length equals 13 residues. CDR1 and CDR2 (germline): MNHNS, SASEGT. This CDR3 reads CASSEGGNTEAFF. The CDR3 DNA is TGTGCCAGCAGTGAAGGCGGGAACACTGAAGCTTTCTTT.

With respect to this clone: One end of the junction does not line up with germline, which may come from a read error. The chain couples TRBV6-5 to TRBJ1-4; perhaps TRBD1 as D (5 bases). Germline CDR1 reads MNHEY; CDR2 reads SVGAGI. This CDR3 region has 15 residues. The CDR3 DNA reads as TGTGCCAGCAGTAGGGACGCGGCAACTAATGAAAAACTGTCTTTT. This gives the protein CASSRDAATNEKLSF.